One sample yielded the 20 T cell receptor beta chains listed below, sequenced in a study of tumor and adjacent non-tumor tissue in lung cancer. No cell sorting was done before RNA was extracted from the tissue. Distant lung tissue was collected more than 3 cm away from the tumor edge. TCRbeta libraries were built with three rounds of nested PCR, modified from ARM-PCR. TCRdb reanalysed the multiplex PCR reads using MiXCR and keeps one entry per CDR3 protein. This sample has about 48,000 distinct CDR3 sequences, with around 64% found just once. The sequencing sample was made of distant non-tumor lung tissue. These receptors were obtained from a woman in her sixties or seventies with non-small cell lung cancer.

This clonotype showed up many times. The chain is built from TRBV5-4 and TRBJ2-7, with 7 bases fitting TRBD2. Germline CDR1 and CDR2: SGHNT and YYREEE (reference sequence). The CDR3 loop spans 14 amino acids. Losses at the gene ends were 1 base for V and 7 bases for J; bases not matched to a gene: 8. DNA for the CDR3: TGTGCCAGCAGCTTGATGAGGGAGGGCGGGGAGCAGTACTTC. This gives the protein CASSLMREGGEQYF.

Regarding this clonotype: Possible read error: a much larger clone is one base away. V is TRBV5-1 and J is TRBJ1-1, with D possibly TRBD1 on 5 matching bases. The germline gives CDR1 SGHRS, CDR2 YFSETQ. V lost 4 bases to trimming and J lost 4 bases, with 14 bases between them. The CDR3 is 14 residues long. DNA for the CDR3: TGCGCCAGCAGCCAGGACATGGCCGGCACTGAAGCTTTCTTT. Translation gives CASSQDMAGTEAFF.

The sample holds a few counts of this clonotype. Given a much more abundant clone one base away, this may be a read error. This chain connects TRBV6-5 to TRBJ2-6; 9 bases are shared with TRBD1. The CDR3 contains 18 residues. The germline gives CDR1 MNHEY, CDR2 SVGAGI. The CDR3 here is CANSIIPGQGAGANVLTF. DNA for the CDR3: TGTGCCAACAGTATTATCCCGGGACAGGGAGCTGGGGCCAACGTCCTGACTTTC.

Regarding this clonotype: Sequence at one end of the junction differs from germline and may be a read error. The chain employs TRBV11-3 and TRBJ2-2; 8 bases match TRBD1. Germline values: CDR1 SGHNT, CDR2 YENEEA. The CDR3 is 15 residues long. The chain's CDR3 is CASSFVTGGTGELFF. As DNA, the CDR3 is TGTGCCAGCAGTTTCGTTACAGGGGGGACCGGAGAGCTGTTTTTT.

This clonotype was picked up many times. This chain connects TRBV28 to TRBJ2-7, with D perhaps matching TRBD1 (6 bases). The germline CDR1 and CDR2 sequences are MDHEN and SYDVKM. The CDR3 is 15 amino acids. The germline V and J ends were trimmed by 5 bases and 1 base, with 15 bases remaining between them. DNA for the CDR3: TGTGCCAGCAGTAGGAGGACAGATTCATCCTACGAGCAGTACTTC. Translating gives CASSRRTDSSYEQYF.

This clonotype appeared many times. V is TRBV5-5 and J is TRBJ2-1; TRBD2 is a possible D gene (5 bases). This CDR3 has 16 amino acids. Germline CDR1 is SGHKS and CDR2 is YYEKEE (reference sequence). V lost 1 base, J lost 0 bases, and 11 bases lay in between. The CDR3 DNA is TGTGCCAGCAGCTTGACTAGTGGAAGCTCCTACAATGAGCAGTTCTTC. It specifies CASSLTSGSSYNEQFF.

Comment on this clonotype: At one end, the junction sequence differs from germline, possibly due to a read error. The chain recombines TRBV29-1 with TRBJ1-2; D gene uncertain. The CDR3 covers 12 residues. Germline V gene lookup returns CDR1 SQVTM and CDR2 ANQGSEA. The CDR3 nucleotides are TGCAGCGTTGTCTCCTTAGGTTATGGCCACACCTTC. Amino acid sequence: CSVVSLGYGHTF. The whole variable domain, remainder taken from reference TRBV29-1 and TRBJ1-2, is SAVISQKPSRDICQRGTSLTIQCQVDSQVTMMFWYRQQPGQSLTLIATANQGSEATYESGFVIDKFPISRPNLTFSTLTVSNMSPEDSSIYLCSVVSLGYGHTFGSGTRLTVV.

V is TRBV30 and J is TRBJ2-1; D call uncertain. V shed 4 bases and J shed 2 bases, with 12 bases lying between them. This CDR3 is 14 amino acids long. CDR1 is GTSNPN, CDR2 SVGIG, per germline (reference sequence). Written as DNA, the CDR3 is TGTGCCTGGATAGGTGACCCGGCCTACAATGAGCAGTTCTTC. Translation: CAWIGDPAYNEQFF.

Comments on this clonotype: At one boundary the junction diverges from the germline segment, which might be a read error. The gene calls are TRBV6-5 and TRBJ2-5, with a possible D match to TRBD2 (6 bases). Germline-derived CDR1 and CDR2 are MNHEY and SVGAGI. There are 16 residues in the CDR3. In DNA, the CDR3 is TGTGCCAGCAGTTACTCACTTGGGGAGGTGGAAGGGACCCAATACTTC. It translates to CASSYSLGEVEGTQYF.

The CDR3 DNA reads as TGTGCCAGCAGCCAATACACCAGGGAGGAGAGCATAGATACCCCGTATTTT. It translates to CASSQYTREESIDTPYF. This chain joins TRBV11-3 and TRBJ2-3; weak D call: TRBD2 (6 bases). Trimming stripped 5 bases from V and 14 bases from J, with 32 bases between. In germline, CDR1 is SGHNT, CDR2 YENEEA. The CDR3 is 17 residues long.

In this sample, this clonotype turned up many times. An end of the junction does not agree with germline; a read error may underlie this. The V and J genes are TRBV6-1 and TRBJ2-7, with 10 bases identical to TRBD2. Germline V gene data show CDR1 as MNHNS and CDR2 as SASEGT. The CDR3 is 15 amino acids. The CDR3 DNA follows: TGTGCCAGCGGTGAAAGGCTAGCGGGAGACTACGAGCAGTACTTC. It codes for CASGERLAGDYEQYF.

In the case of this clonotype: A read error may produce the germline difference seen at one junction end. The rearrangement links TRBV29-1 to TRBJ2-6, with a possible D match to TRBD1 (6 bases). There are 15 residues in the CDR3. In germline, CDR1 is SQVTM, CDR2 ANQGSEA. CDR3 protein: CSVEDRSSGVNVLTF. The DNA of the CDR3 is TGTAGCGTTGAAGACAGGAGCTCTGGGGTCAACGTCCTGACTTTC.

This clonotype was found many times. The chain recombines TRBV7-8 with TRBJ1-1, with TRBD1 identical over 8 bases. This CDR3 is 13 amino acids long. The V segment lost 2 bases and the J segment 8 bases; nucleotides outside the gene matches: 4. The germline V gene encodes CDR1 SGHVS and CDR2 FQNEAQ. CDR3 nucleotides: TGTGCCAGCAGCTTAACGGGGGACAGGGAAGCTTTCTTT. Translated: CASSLTGDREAFF.

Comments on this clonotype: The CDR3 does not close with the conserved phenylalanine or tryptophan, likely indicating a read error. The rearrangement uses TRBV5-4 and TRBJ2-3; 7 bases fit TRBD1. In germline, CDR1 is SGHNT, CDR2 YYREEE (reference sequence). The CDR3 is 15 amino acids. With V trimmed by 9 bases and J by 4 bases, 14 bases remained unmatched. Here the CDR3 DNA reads TGTGCCAACAGTGCAAGGGGGCGGAGCTCAGATACGCAGTATTGT. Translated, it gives CANSARGRSSDTQYC.

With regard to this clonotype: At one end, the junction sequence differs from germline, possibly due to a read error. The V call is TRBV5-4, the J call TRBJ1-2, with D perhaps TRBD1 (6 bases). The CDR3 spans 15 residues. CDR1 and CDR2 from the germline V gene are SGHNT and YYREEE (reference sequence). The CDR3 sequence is CVSSLGGPVVAGHTF. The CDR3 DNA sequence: TGTGTCAGCAGCTTGGGGGGGCCAGTGGTGGCTGGCCACACCTTC.

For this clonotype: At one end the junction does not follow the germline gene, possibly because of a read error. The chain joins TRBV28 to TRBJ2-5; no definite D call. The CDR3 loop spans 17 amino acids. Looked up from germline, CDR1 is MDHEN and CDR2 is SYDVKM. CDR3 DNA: TGTGCCAGCAGTTCCCCGAACAGCCTGGAAGAAGTTTTGAGTCAGTACTTT. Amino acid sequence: CASSSPNSLEEVLSQYF.

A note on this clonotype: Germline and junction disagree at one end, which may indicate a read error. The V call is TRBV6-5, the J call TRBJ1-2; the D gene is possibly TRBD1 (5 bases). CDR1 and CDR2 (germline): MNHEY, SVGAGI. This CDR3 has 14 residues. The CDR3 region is CASKRLGRVYGYTF. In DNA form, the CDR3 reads TGTGCTAGCAAGCGCCTGGGACGGGTCTATGGCTACACCTTC.

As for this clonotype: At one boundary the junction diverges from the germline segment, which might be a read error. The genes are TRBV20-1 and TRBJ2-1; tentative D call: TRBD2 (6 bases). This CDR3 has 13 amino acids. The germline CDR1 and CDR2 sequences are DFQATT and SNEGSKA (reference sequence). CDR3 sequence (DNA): TGCAGTACTAGTCAGGGAGGAGTGGGCGAGCAGTTCTTC. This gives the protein CSTSQGGVGEQFF.

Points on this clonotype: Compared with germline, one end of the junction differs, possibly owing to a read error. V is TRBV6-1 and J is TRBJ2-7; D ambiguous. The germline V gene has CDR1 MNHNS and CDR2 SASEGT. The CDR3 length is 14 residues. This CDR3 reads CACSAFRQLDEQYF. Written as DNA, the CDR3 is TGTGCCTGCAGTGCATTTAGACAACTCGACGAGCAGTACTTC.

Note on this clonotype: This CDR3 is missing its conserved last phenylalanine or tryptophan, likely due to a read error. CDR3 bases: TGTGCCACCAGCAGAGATTTAGTCGGGGGATGGTCAAGAAGTTACAATGAGCAGTTCCTC. It codes for CATSRDLVGGWSRSYNEQFL. This chain uses TRBV15 with TRBJ2-1; tentatively, D is TRBD2 (6 bases). CDR1 LNHNV and CDR2 YYDKDF come from the germline V gene (reference sequence). Trimming cost V 0 bases and J 4 bases, with 25 bases left between them. CDR3 length: 20 amino acids.